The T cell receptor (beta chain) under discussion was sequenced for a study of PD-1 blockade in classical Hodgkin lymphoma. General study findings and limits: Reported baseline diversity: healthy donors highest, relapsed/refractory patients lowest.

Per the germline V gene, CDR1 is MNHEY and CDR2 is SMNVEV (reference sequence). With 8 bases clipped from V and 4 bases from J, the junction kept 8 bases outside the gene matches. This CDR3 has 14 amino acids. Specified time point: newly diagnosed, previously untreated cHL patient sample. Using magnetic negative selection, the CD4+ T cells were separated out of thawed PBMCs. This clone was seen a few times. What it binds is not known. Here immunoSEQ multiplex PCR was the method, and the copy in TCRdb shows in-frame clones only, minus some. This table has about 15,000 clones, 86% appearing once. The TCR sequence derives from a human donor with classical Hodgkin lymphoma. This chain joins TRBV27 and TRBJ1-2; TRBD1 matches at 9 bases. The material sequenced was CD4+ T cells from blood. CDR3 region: CASGRDRAVYGYTF. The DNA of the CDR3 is TGTGCCAGCGGACGGGACAGGGCGGTCTATGGCTACACCTTC.